This TCR beta chain was identified in a study of T-cell memory formation after mild COVID-19 (dated by TCRdb to about 2021). About the study as a whole: TCR sequence clusters from the two donors were found to be largely donor specific. T-cell clones expanding and contracting after mild COVID-19 in a couple of donors were tracked by longitudinal TCRalpha and TCRbeta repertoire sequencing. Two young, previously healthy adult volunteers, one female and one male, were included in the cohort. What the study reported, not specific to this receptor: Contracting CD4+ clones were located mainly in the CM and EM memory subsets, whereas CD8+ clones were found to be enriched in EMRA. Some responding clones were detected in pre-infection memory, suggesting pre-existing cross-reactive memory T cells joined the SARS-CoV-2 response. The study covered only a couple of mild cases, and larger cohorts including severe cases with pre-infection samples were considered necessary. Balanced CD4/CD8 phenotypes were observed for clones contracting from day 15 to 85, whereas a bias towards CD4+ was observed for a second wave of clones expanding from day 15 to 37. The second-wave clones that peaked on day 37 were not confirmed to be SARS-CoV-2 specific.

Sequencer: Illumina NovaSeq 6000. TCRalpha and TCRbeta cDNA libraries were built by 5'RACE with constant-segment primers, adding sample barcodes and unique molecular identifiers. Trizol reagent was used to extract RNA from every sample. Libraries were amplified in two PCR steps, with a second sample barcode and Illumina TruSeq adapters added in the second step. Sequencing of libraries was performed on an Illumina NovaSeq with 2 x 150 bp paired-end reads. Regarding the original processing steps: Reads were demultiplexed and collapsed into UMI-guided consensus sequences with migec v1.2.7. Using mixcr v2.1.11, UMI consensuses were aligned to TRA and TRB V and J templates and then assembled into clonotypes. A clonotype was counted as expanded or contracted only when both edgeR and NoisET called the clonotype significant, with the noise models trained on biological replicates. For edgeR calls, a false discovery rate-adjusted p below 0.01 and a log2 fold-change threshold of 1 were applied. As an exploratory analysis of dynamics, PCA with hierarchical clustering was applied to max-normalized trajectories of the 1000 most abundant clonotypes. The CD4 or CD8 phenotype of responding clones was assigned using the separately sequenced CD4+ and CD8+ repertoires. TCRdb cleaned the public reads at Q25 with fastp, built clones with MiXCR and kept in-frame beta chains. Merged by CDR3 protein, the rows form single entries marked with the most common genes and DNA. The V and J calls, along with clone size, are taken from TCRdb and not from the paper's own processing. Within this sample are under 550,000 distinct CDR3 sequences, with 15% to 20% of them counted one time only. Of the sample, 9% to 15% is held by the ten largest clones.

Sequences GTSNPN (CDR1) and SVGIG (CDR2) are obtained from the germline V gene (reference sequence). V is cut by 2 bases and J by 5 bases, and the space between the germline ends is 18 bases. Including cysteine and phenylalanine, the CDR3 has 15 amino acids. Only CDR3 DNA is held: 45 bases, read in frame from base 1. Concerning this clonotype itself: Its recognized antigen is unknown. No base-level quality is on record; no much larger clone is a single base apart.

PBMCs were isolated by Ficoll-Paque density gradient centrifugation. What was sequenced was PBMCs or a T cell subset sorted from them (not recorded which). The chain employs TRBV30 and TRBJ2-5, and TRBD2 may be the D gene, going by 5 matching bases. The sequence derives from an adult woman who had mild COVID-19 (a few samples of this study predate the infection). The sample titles of this study are shuffled in the database, so cell type and time point are left out; the donor was told from shared clones. The CDR3 has the sequence CAWSLLGSLGETQYF. The nucleotide sequence reads as follows: TGTGCCTGGAGTCTACTAGGGTCCCTGGGGGAGACCCAGTACTTC.